This T cell receptor (beta chain) derives from a study of immune cell composition in non-small cell lung cancer. Sequencing used immunoSEQ multiplex PCR; TCRdb keeps in-frame clones, though not all of them. The table includes about 10,000 clones, around 60% detected once. The CDR3 spans 15 residues. Germline lookup yields CDR1 LNHNV and CDR2 YYDKDF (reference sequence). V lost 5 bases to trimming and J lost 5 bases, with 18 bases between them. The receptor comes from a human donor with non-small cell lung cancer. The chain links TRBV15 to TRBJ2-5, with D uncertain. Sequenced: lung tumor tissue. CDR3 nucleotides: TGTGCCACCAGCGGAATCCGGTACCCCGGGGAGACCCAGTACTTC. This translates into CATSGIRYPGETQYF. The variable domain in full, completed from reference TRBV15 and TRBJ2-5, reads DAMVIQNPRYQVTQFGKPVTLSCSQTLNHNVMYWYQQKSSQAPKLLFHYYDKDFNNEADTPDNFQSRRPNTSFCFLDIRSPGLGDTAMYLCATSGIRYPGETQYFGPGTRLLVL.